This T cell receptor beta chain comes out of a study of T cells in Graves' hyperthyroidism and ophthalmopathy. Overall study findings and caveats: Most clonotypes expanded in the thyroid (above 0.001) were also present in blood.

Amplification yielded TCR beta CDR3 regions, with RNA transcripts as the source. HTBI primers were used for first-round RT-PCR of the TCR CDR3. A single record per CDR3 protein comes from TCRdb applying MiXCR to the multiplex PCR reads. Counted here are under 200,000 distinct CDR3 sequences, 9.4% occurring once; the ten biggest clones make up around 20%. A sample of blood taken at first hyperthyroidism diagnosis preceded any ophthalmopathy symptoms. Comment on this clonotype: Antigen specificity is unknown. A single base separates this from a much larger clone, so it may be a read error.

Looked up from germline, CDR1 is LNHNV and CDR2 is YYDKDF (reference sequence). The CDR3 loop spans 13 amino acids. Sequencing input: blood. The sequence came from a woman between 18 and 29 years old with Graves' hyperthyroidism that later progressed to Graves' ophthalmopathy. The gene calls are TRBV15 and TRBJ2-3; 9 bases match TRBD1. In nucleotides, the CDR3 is TGTGCCACTAACAGGGGGCGGGCAGATGCGCAGTATTTT. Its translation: CATNRGRADAQYF.